This T cell receptor beta chain was recovered during a study of blood T cells in healthy people across ages. This CDR3 has 15 residues. Germline CDR1 SGHDN, CDR2 FVKESK. V was clipped by 0 bases and J by 6 bases, with 15 bases between them. Together with a sample-barcoded 5' primer, a J-beta primer mix was included in a second PCR lasting roughly 6 to 12 cycles. TCRdb reprocessed the 5' RACE reads via MiXCR and lists one record per CDR3 protein. This table holds 350,000 to 450,000 distinct CDR3 sequences, about half found once. Russia was home to the donors, healthy Caucasian individuals aged 6 to 90. Comment on this clonotype: Its target is unknown.

The study's findings and limits: Higher diversity and more naive CD4+ cells were features of long-lived donors, compared to aged donors. TCR beta diversity, measured per million T cells, fell in a roughly linear way with age. TCR beta diversity tracked closely with naive T cell percentage.

The chain uses TRBV14 and TRBJ2-7; tentatively, D is TRBD2 (6 bases). The clonotype comes from a man aged 60 to 75 in good health. Sequencing used blood. The CDR3 spells CASSQELNFGSEQYF. The CDR3 nucleotides are TGTGCCAGCAGCCAAGAATTGAATTTCGGGAGCGAGCAGTACTTC.